A selection of T cell receptor beta chains follows, all from one sample in a study of CD8 T cells in Susac syndrome. TCRdb reprocessed the immunoSEQ multiplex PCR reads via MiXCR and lists one record per CDR3 protein. The data hold approximately 190,000 distinct CDR3 sequences, with more than 90% observed a single time. Sequenced input: CD4+ T cells from PBMCs. These receptors were taken from a human donor with Susac syndrome. Both conserved end residues are part of each CDR3. A D gene is named only where the DNA matches it firmly. Clone size is shown for a subset of rows, as once, few, many or a class of expanded clone.

d_gene,j_gene,v_gene,abundance,CDR3aa,CDR3nt
.,TRBJ2-5,TRBV6-5,.,CASSRTVLQETQYF,TGTGCCAGCAGTCGGACAGTGCTCCAAGAGACCCAGTACTTC
.,TRBJ2-1,TRBV29-1,.,CSVIGGGYNEQFF,TGCAGCGTTATAGGGGGGGGATACAATGAGCAGTTCTTC
TRBD1,TRBJ2-7,TRBV28,.,CASSLRTGNEQYF,TGTGCCAGCAGTCTCCGGACAGGCAACGAGCAGTACTTC
.,TRBJ1-6,TRBV7-8,.,CASSLGTGISPLHF,TGTGCCAGCAGCTTAGGGACCGGAATTTCACCCCTCCACTTT
TRBD2,TRBJ2-3,TRBV11-2,.,CASSLEGRGGTDTQYF,TGTGCCAGCAGCTTAGAAGGGCGGGGGGGCACAGATACGCAGTATTTT
TRBD1,TRBJ2-5,TRBV12-3/TRBV12-4,.,CASSFDRGVETQYF,TGTGCCAGCAGTTTTGACAGGGGTGTGGAGACCCAGTACTTC
.,TRBJ1-3,TRBV9,once,CASSATVGNTIYF,TGTGCCAGCAGCGCGACGGTTGGAAACACCATATATTTT
.,TRBJ1-6,TRBV9,.,CASSVAWVAESPLHF,TGTGCCAGCAGCGTAGCGTGGGTTGCGGAGTCACCCCTCCACTTT
TRBD2,TRBJ2-3,TRBV20-1,.,CSARDFVTSAERTQYF,TGCAGTGCTAGAGATTTCGTGACTAGCGCCGAACGCACGCAGTATTTT
.,TRBJ2-7,TRBV10-3,once,CANRGSGEQYF,TGTGCCAACAGAGGCAGCGGGGAGCAGTACTTC
.,TRBJ2-7,TRBV3-1,.,CASSQEGFQQYF,TGTGCCAGCAGCCAAGAAGGGTTCCAACAGTACTTC
.,TRBJ2-5,TRBV14,.,CASSQVYGFTQETQYF,TGTGCCAGCAGCCAAGTTTACGGATTTACACAAGAGACCCAGTACTTC
TRBD1,TRBJ1-6,TRBV6-5,.,CASSRTGANNSPLHF,TGTGCCAGCAGCCGGACAGGAGCGAATAATTCACCCCTCCACTTT
.,TRBJ2-1,TRBV11-2,.,CASSFVGQGGNEQFF,TGTGCCAGCAGCTTCGTGGGCCAGGGAGGCAATGAGCAGTTCTTC
.,TRBJ2-2,TRBV7-8,.,CASSYGGRRGNTGELFF,TGTGCCAGCAGCTACGGGGGGCGGCGGGGGAACACCGGGGAGCTGTTTTTT
.,TRBJ1-5,TRBV19,.,CASSQGKKQPQHF,TGTGCCAGTAGTCAGGGAAAGAAACAGCCCCAGCATTTT
.,TRBJ1-2,TRBV5-1,.,CASSPQPGFQGYGYTF,TGCGCCAGCAGTCCCCAGCCCGGTTTCCAGGGCTATGGCTACACCTTC
.,TRBJ1-4,TRBV9,.,CASSVVGRSNEKLFF,TGTGCCAGCAGCGTAGTCGGCAGATCTAATGAAAAACTGTTTTTT
.,TRBJ2-1,TRBV7-3,.,CASSETAGSYNEQFF,TGTGCCAGCAGCGAGACAGCCGGCTCCTACAATGAGCAGTTCTTC
.,TRBJ2-2,TRBV29-1,.,CSVSVGPNTGELFF,TGCAGCGTAAGTGTCGGACCGAACACCGGGGAGCTGTTTTTT
.,TRBJ2-7,TRBV20-1,.,CSATRTGRDFYEQYF,TGCAGTGCTACCCGGACAGGGAGGGACTTCTACGAGCAGTACTTC
TRBD2,TRBJ2-5,TRBV12-3/TRBV12-4,once,CASSFGGARETQYF,TGTGCCAGCAGTTTCGGGGGGGCCCGGGAGACCCAGTACTTC
.,TRBJ2-3,TRBV24-1,.,CATSDPLAADTQYF,TGTGCCACCAGTGATCCCCTGGCCGCAGATACGCAGTATTTT
.,TRBJ1-1,TRBV4-1,.,CASSQPGRRPQAFF,TGCGCCAGCAGCCAACCAGGGAGGCGGCCTCAAGCTTTCTTT
TRBD1,TRBJ1-2,TRBV6-4,.,CASSASGGNYGYTF,TGTGCCAGCAGTGCTTCAGGGGGCAACTATGGCTACACCTTC
.,TRBJ1-2,TRBV3-1,.,CASSQRQGLPNYGYTF,TGTGCCAGCAGCCAAAGGCAGGGGCTGCCTAACTATGGCTACACCTTC
TRBD1,TRBJ2-5,TRBV29-1,.,CSVVEGAFAETQYF,TGCAGCGTTGTAGAGGGGGCCTTCGCAGAGACCCAGTACTTC
TRBD1,TRBJ1-1,TRBV6-1,.,CASSLTGIRGTEAFF,TGTGCCAGCAGCTTGACAGGGATTAGGGGGACTGAAGCTTTCTTT
TRBD2,TRBJ2-5,TRBV4-1,.,CASSQTGTSAETQYF,TGCGCCAGCAGCCAAACAGGGACTAGCGCTGAGACCCAGTACTTC
.,TRBJ2-6,TRBV15,.,CATSRGLFDRPSSGANVLTF,TGTGCCACCAGCAGAGGGCTATTCGACAGGCCCAGCTCTGGGGCCAACGTCCTGACTTTC
.,TRBJ1-6,TRBV12-3/TRBV12-4,.,CASTPGWGGQGSPLHF,TGTGCCAGCACCCCCGGGTGGGGGGGCCAAGGTTCACCCCTCCACTTT
.,TRBJ2-2,TRBV20-1,once,CSASSWPSLPPGELFF,TGCAGTGCTAGCAGTTGGCCCTCCCTTCCGCCCGGGGAGCTGTTTTTT
.,TRBJ1-2,TRBV25-1,.,CASSEPGLAYGYTF,TGTGCCAGCAGTGAACCGGGCCTGGCTTATGGCTACACCTTC
.,TRBJ1-1,TRBV19,.,CASRTGENTEAFF,TGTGCCAGTAGGACGGGGGAGAACACTGAAGCTTTCTTT
.,TRBJ2-3,TRBV5-1,.,CASSDLLELAQYF,TGCGCCAGCAGCGACCTCCTAGAATTGGCGCAGTATTTT
TRBD2,TRBJ2-2,TRBV12-3/TRBV12-4,.,CASTLLGQAGGGELFF,TGTGCCAGCACTTTACTCGGTCAAGCGGGGGGCGGGGAGCTGTTTTTT
.,TRBJ2-1,TRBV2,.,CASSIMSSYNEQFF,TGTGCCAGCAGTATCATGAGCTCCTACAATGAGCAGTTCTTC
.,TRBJ1-4,TRBV15,.,CATSRGGARGEKLFF,TGTGCCACCAGCCGCGGCGGGGCCCGTGGTGAAAAACTGTTTTTT
.,TRBJ2-5,TRBV3-1,.,CASSQLLETQYF,TGTGCCAGCAGCCAATTGTTGGAGACCCAGTACTTC
.,TRBJ2-7,TRBV20-1,.,CSAGGTGGASYEQYF,TGCAGTGCTGGCGGAACCGGGGGAGCCTCCTACGAGCAGTACTTC
.,TRBJ2-7,TRBV14,.,CASSHVYEQYF,TGTGCCAGCAGCCATGTCTACGAGCAGTACTTC
.,TRBJ2-7,TRBV7-8,.,CASSLDTGTGEQYF,TGTGCCAGCAGCTTAGATACAGGGACCGGCGAGCAGTACTTC
.,TRBJ1-6,TRBV19,.,CASSIERGNSPLHF,TGTGCCAGTAGTATAGAGCGGGGCAATTCACCCCTCCACTTT
TRBD2,TRBJ2-7,TRBV20-1,.,CSTSSGGPAHYEQYF,TGCAGCACCTCTAGCGGGGGCCCCGCTCACTACGAGCAGTACTTC
.,TRBJ1-1,TRBV6-5,.,CASNGEKNTEAFF,TGTGCCAGCAACGGGGAGAAGAACACTGAAGCTTTCTTT
.,TRBJ2-5,TRBV12-3/TRBV12-4,.,CASGWVGGVGETQYF,TGTGCCAGCGGGTGGGTGGGGGGAGTTGGAGAGACCCAGTACTTC
.,TRBJ1-1,TRBV25-1,once,CASSGRRATGAANTEAFF,TGTGCCAGCAGTGGACGGCGAGCCACCGGAGCGGCGAACACTGAAGCTTTCTTT
.,TRBJ1-5,TRBV18,.,CASSPGTQTQPQHF,TGTGCCAGCTCACCCGGCACACAGACTCAGCCCCAGCATTTT
.,TRBJ1-6,TRBV20-1,.,CSASYSYNSPLHF,TGCAGTGCCAGTTACTCCTATAATTCACCCCTCCACTTT
.,TRBJ2-5,TRBV29-1,.,CSVFPGRGTTQYF,TGCAGCGTCTTCCCGGGACGGGGAACCACCCAGTACTTC
TRBD1,TRBJ2-4,TRBV2,.,CASSPTGTGKNIQYF,TGTGCCAGCAGTCCAACTGGGACAGGGAAAAACATTCAGTACTTC
.,TRBJ1-2,TRBV27,.,CASKGQTYGYTF,TGTGCCAGCAAAGGACAGACCTATGGCTACACCTTC
TRBD2,TRBJ2-2,TRBV6-2/TRBV6-3,.,CASSGGWTSSLGELFF,TGTGCCAGCAGCGGGGGATGGACTAGCTCCCTCGGGGAGCTGTTTTTT
.,TRBJ2-3,TRBV5-1,.,CASSTTTSTDTQYF,TGCGCCAGCAGCACCACGACTAGCACAGATACGCAGTATTTT
.,TRBJ1-4,TRBV3-1,.,CASSPLDFNEKLFF,TGTGCCAGCAGCCCCCTCGATTTTAATGAAAAACTGTTTTTT
.,TRBJ1-1,TRBV11-1,.,CASSPRTVNRNTEAFF,TGTGCCAGCAGCCCACGTACCGTAAATCGGAACACTGAAGCTTTCTTT
TRBD1,TRBJ2-6,TRBV20-1,.,CSARKGQGGAGANVLTF,TGCAGTGCTAGGAAGGGACAGGGGGGCGCAGGGGCCAACGTCCTGACTTTC
.,TRBJ2-7,TRBV20-1,.,CSASLDSYEQYF,TGCAGTGCTAGCCTCGACTCCTACGAGCAGTACTTC
TRBD1,TRBJ2-3,TRBV20-1,once,CSAAPYTGGASTDTQYF,TGCAGTGCCGCTCCCTACACAGGGGGCGCGAGCACAGATACGCAGTATTTT
.,TRBJ2-3,TRBV15,.,CATRGIASTDTQYF,TGTGCCACCAGAGGCATTGCGAGCACAGATACGCAGTATTTT